This entry concerns a single T cell receptor (beta chain). Antigen: not known. The data are from a study of cytomegalovirus exposure and HLA in healthy donors. Study outcomes and limitations: An Asian-associated ancestry cluster reportedly showed fewer N-insertions than the roughly 670-donor mean in a later analysis. The study had only CMV serostatus as immune exposure information.

The PCR contained 60 Vbeta and 13 Jbeta primers. The assay was immunoSEQ multiplex PCR, and TCRdb's table has in-frame clones only and misses some. This table holds around 62,000 clones, over 70% found once. CDR1 and CDR2 from the germline V gene are SGDLS and YYNGEE. The CDR3 is 15 amino acids. J was trimmed by 0 bases and V by 3 bases; bases with no gene match: 3. The receptor's source is a male donor in good health and CMV-seropositive. The sequenced sample consisted of PBMCs. This chain connects TRBV9 to TRBJ2-1; the match to TRBD2 covers 7 bases. CDR3 coding DNA: TGTGCCAGCAGCGCTACTAGCGACTCCTACAATGAGCAGTTCTTC. It codes for CASSATSDSYNEQFF.